This is a list of T cell receptor beta chains from one sample in a study of T-cell reconstitution after alpha-beta-depleted transplantation in children. A single record per CDR3 protein comes from TCRdb applying MiXCR to the PCR reads. The profile shows about 600,000 distinct CDR3 sequences, 13% of them singletons. The input for sequencing was PBMCs, mostly from graft donor cells, taken 360 days after TCRalphabeta/CD19-depleted stem cell transplant. The receptors originated from a male patient aged 10 to 17 who had a stem cell transplant for acute myeloid leukemia, so the T cells may come from the graft donor. Both conserved end residues are part of each CDR3. Fields, in order: J gene, clone size, D gene, V gene, CDR3 DNA, CDR3 protein. A D gene is named only where the DNA matches it firmly. A clone size is listed for some rows: how often the clone was seen (once, few, many), or a class if it is expanded.

>TRBJ1-2|.|TRBD1|TRBV5-1
TGCGCCAGCAGCCCGGGACAGGGGGCCCTTTATGGTGGCTACACCTTC
CASSPGQGALYGGYTF
>TRBJ2-3|many|.|TRBV7-3
TGTGCCAGCAGCTCCCCTTTGAGGGATACGCAGTATTTT
CASSSPLRDTQYF
>TRBJ2-7|many|.|TRBV5-1
TGCGCCAGCAGCTTACCGGCAGGGGGGGACGAGCAGTACTTC
CASSLPAGGDEQYF
>TRBJ2-6|.|.|TRBV2
TGTGCCAGCAGCGACATCTCTGGGGCCAACGTCCTGACTTTC
CASSDISGANVLTF
>TRBJ2-5|many|TRBD2|TRBV4-3
TGCGCCAGCAGCCAACTAGCGGGTCTAGAGACCCAGTACTTC
CASSQLAGLETQYF
>TRBJ2-7|.|.|TRBV2
TGTGCCAGCACCCCGAGGGACCACCCCTACGAGCAGTACTTC
CASTPRDHPYEQYF
>TRBJ2-2|few|TRBD2|TRBV6-1
TGTGCCAGCACCCGGGGGGGGAGCACCGGGGAGCTGTTTTTT
CASTRGGSTGELFF
>TRBJ2-7|many|TRBD1|TRBV7-9
TGTGCCAGCAGCCTCGGACAGGGTGTGGTCTACGAGCAGTACTTC
CASSLGQGVVYEQYF
>TRBJ2-1|.|.|TRBV5-1
TGCGCCAGCAGCGCATCCCCGTCATACAAAGAGCAGTTCTTC
CASSASPSYKEQFF
>TRBJ2-3|many|.|TRBV10-3
TGTGCCATCAGTTTACAGGGGGGGGATACGCAGTATTTT
CAISLQGGDTQYF
>TRBJ2-7|.|TRBD2|TRBV11-2
TGTGCCAGCAGCCAACTAGCGGGAGGGCGCGAGCAGTACTTC
CASSQLAGGREQYF
>TRBJ2-3|.|.|TRBV29-1
TGCAGCGTTGTCCGAGCCCCTAGCGTCTCGTGGGATACGCAGTATTTT
CSVVRAPSVSWDTQYF
>TRBJ2-2|.|.|TRBV12-3/TRBV12-4
TGTGCCAGCAGTTTAGAGGCAGGGCTCACCGGGGAGCTGTTTTTT
CASSLEAGLTGELFF
>TRBJ2-3|few|.|TRBV5-1
TGCGCCAGCAGCCCTGGGGGGACAAGCACAGATACGCAGTATTTT
CASSPGGTSTDTQYF
>TRBJ2-2|.|.|TRBV6-5
TGTGCCAGCAGTTACTTAGTAGGGGCCGGCGGGGAGCTGTTTTTT
CASSYLVGAGGELFF
>TRBJ1-1|few|.|TRBV29-1
TGCAGCGCCGAGACTTTTCCGGGACACGGAAACACTGAAGCTTTCTTT
CSAETFPGHGNTEAFF
>TRBJ2-1|.|.|TRBV6-2/TRBV6-3
TGTGCCACGCAGCCACGACCAGGCTCCTACAATGAGCAGTTCTTC
CATQPRPGSYNEQFF
>TRBJ1-1|many|.|TRBV7-3
TGTGCCAGCAGCGGGAGAGGGAACACTGAAGCTTTCTTT
CASSGRGNTEAFF
>TRBJ1-5|few|.|TRBV12-3/TRBV12-4
TGTGCCAGCAGTTTCGGGAGGGGCAGGCAGCCCCAGCATTTT
CASSFGRGRQPQHF
>TRBJ2-4|.|.|TRBV15
TGTGCCACCAGCAGGGCCGACAGGACCCTTAAAAACATTCAGTACTTC
CATSRADRTLKNIQYF
>TRBJ2-3|.|TRBD2|TRBV4-3
TGCGCCAGCAGCCAAGGGCCGGGACTAGGCACAGATACGCAGTATTTT
CASSQGPGLGTDTQYF
>TRBJ2-7|.|.|TRBV6-1
TGTGCCAGCAGCCCCGACACGGGGAAGGAGCAGTACTTC
CASSPDTGKEQYF
>TRBJ2-1|.|.|TRBV6-2/TRBV6-3
TGTGCCAGCAGTTCTACCCGACGGGCGGACGGGGACAATGAGCAGTTCTTC
CASSSTRRADGDNEQFF
>TRBJ2-7|.|.|TRBV20-1
TGCAGTGCTAGAACCGGGGAACCCTACGAGCAGTACTTC
CSARTGEPYEQYF
>TRBJ2-7|few|.|TRBV7-8
TGTGCCAGCAGCTTAGAATCAGCGGGCTCCTACGAGCAGTACTTC
CASSLESAGSYEQYF
>TRBJ2-7|few|TRBD2|TRBV7-2
TGTGCCAGCAGCTTATTAGCGGGAGGGCTCGAGCAGTACTTC
CASSLLAGGLEQYF
>TRBJ2-1|many|.|TRBV7-8
TGTGCCAGCACCCTTTGGCCGAGTGGTGGGTACAATGAGCAGTTCTTC
CASTLWPSGGYNEQFF
>TRBJ2-4|few|.|TRBV4-3
TGCGCCAGCAGCCAGAGTAGCGCTGGCAAAAACATTCAGTACTTC
CASSQSSAGKNIQYF
>TRBJ2-1|.|.|TRBV7-8
TGTGCCAGCAGCTTAGTCAGAGGGCCAGGCCATGAGCAGTTCTTC
CASSLVRGPGHEQFF
>TRBJ2-3|few|.|TRBV29-1
TGCAGCGCAGCTAGGACAATCACAGATACGCAGTATTTT
CSAARTITDTQYF
>TRBJ2-7|.|TRBD1|TRBV29-1
TGCAGCGTTGAAGATCCCAAGACCGGACAGGGTAGCTACGAGCAGTACTTC
CSVEDPKTGQGSYEQYF